The 19 T cell receptor beta chains listed next were all sequenced from one sample in a study of naive and memory T cell subsets. The library had UMIs added by 3' ligation of an oligonucleotide to TCR cDNA. Four PCR rounds used nested alpha and beta constant region primers plus the SP2 primer. MiXCR, applied by TCRdb to the 5' RACE reads, yields one record per CDR3 protein. The sample lists 32,000 or so distinct CDR3 sequences, approximately 16% seen once, with approximately 2.5% in the top ten. The receptors derive from a female donor in good health.

In this sample, this clonotype turned up a few times. This chain links TRBV5-6 with TRBJ1-1; D possibly corresponds to TRBD1 (6 bases). Trimming left V 2 bases short and J 1 base short, with 9 bases between. CDR1 and CDR2 (germline): SGHDT, YYEEEE. There are 14 residues in the CDR3. CDR3: CASSLTGRNTEAFF. The CDR3 nucleotides read TGTGCCAGCAGCTTAACAGGGAGGAACACTGAAGCTTTCTTT.

The table lists this clonotype with a few counts. The chain has TRBV18 and TRBJ1-6; a possible D gene is TRBD1 (6 bases). Trimming left V 5 bases short and J 8 bases short, with 16 bases between. CDR1 and CDR2 (germline): KGHSH, LQKENI. This CDR3 is 15 amino acids long. In DNA, the CDR3 is TGTGCCAGCTCAATGCTGGGGGCTCGGGATTCACCCCTCCACTTT. The encoded protein is CASSMLGARDSPLHF.

The sample holds many counts of this clonotype. The V gene is TRBV6-5, the J gene TRBJ2-1, with D perhaps matching TRBD2 (7 bases). V lost 2 bases and J 5 bases, leaving 19 bases between the germline ends. CDR3 length equals 17 residues. Germline loops: CDR1 MNHEY, CDR2 SVGAGI. The CDR3 loop is CASSYLVTGGQDNEQFF. DNA for the CDR3: TGTGCCAGCAGTTACCTGGTGACGGGGGGCCAGGACAATGAGCAGTTCTTC.

For this clonotype: A much larger clone lies one base from this, so it may be a read error. V gene TRBV29-1 combines with J gene TRBJ1-1; D uncertain. The germline gives CDR1 SQVTM, CDR2 ANQGSEA. This CDR3 contains 13 residues. CDR3 in amino acids: CRVVPPGYTEAFF. DNA of the CDR3: TGCAGAGTTGTGCCCCCCGGGTATACTGAAGCTTTCTTT.

There are a few counts of this clonotype. The chain uses TRBV6-4 and TRBJ2-2; the match to TRBD1 covers 7 bases. The CDR3 length is 14 residues. Germline CDR1 reads MRHNA; CDR2 reads SNTAGT. V shed 3 bases and J 3 bases; nucleotides not matched to a gene: 1. CDR3 nucleotide sequence: TGTGCCAGCAGTGAAACAGGGGACACCGGGGAGCTGTTTTTT. Encoded protein: CASSETGDTGELFF.

This clonotype was seen repeatedly, ten times or more. The rearrangement uses TRBV3-1 and TRBJ2-2, with 8 bases lining up with TRBD1. The germline gives CDR1 LGHDT, CDR2 YNNKEL (reference sequence). The CDR3 extends over 18 amino acids. V shed 4 bases and J 5 bases; nucleotides not matched to a gene: 15. CDR3 region: CASSPQFGQGFGTGELFF. The CDR3 bases are TGTGCCAGCAGCCCCCAATTTGGACAGGGTTTCGGTACCGGGGAGCTGTTTTTT.

This clonotype is classed as medium-sized. The chain employs TRBV20-1 and TRBJ1-5, with D uncertain. Germline V gene data show CDR1 as DFQATT and CDR2 as SNEGSKA (reference sequence). The ends were cut back, 1 base at V and 5 bases at J, with 9 bases in the middle. This CDR3 is 13 amino acids long. CDR3 in DNA: TGCAGTGCTAGAGTCCGCTCAGATCAGCCCCAGCATTTT. It yields the protein CSARVRSDQPQHF.

The chain joins TRBV5-1 to TRBJ1-1; 9 nucleotides align to TRBD1. The V gene's germline CDR1 is SGHRS and CDR2 YFSETQ. V was pared by 3 bases and J by 3 bases, with 9 bases of the junction left unmatched. This CDR3 is built from 16 residues. The CDR3 here is CASSSYRGRLDTEAFF. Here the CDR3 DNA reads TGCGCCAGCAGCTCCTACAGGGGGCGGTTGGACACTGAAGCTTTCTTT.

This clonotype occurred a few times. V usage is TRBV9 and J usage is TRBJ1-1; TRBD1 agrees at 7 bases. Germline CDR1 reads SGDLS; CDR2 reads YYNGEE. With 1 base clipped from V and 7 bases from J, the junction kept 1 base outside the gene matches. This CDR3 has 12 residues. CDR3 DNA sequence: TGTGCCAGCAGCGTAAACAGGGGTGAAGCTTTCTTT. Translating gives CASSVNRGEAFF.

This clonotype is medium-sized (0.01 to 0.1%) in the sample. This rearrangement joins TRBV15 to TRBJ1-5; D is possibly TRBD1 (5 bases). The CDR3 is made up of 13 amino acids. V gave up 4 bases and J gave up 11 bases, with 15 bases separating them. Per germline, CDR1 LNHNV and CDR2 YYDKDF (reference sequence). The CDR3 DNA follows: TGTGCCACCAGCAAGACGGACGGGGGGGCCCAGCATTTT. It translates to CATSKTDGGAQHF.

This clonotype occurred a few times. As DNA, the CDR3 is TGTGCCAGCAGCTTGGCAAACGTAAACATTCAGTACTTC. It encodes CASSLANVNIQYF. The rearrangement links TRBV7-2 to TRBJ2-4; D remains unclear. Trimming took off 3 bases at V and 6 bases at J, with 9 bases between the two ends. CDR1 is SGHTA, CDR2 FQGNSA, per germline. There are 13 residues in the CDR3.

This clonotype was seen a handful of times. The rearrangement links TRBV5-6 to TRBJ2-5; a weak D match, TRBD2 (6 bases). CDR1 is SGHDT and CDR2 is YYEEEE in the germline V gene. The V and J ends lost 0 bases and 7 bases respectively, with 16 bases between them. The CDR3 consists of 15 residues. CDR3: CASSLAGSVRGTQYF. Written as DNA, the CDR3 is TGTGCCAGCAGCTTGGCAGGTTCGGTGCGGGGGACCCAGTACTTC.

In its sample, this clonotype was seen many times. This chain uses TRBV11-2 with TRBJ2-7; 8 bases map to TRBD1. V lost 5 bases, J lost 3 bases, and 18 bases stayed unmatched. Germline values: CDR1 SGHAT, CDR2 FQNNGV. The length of the CDR3 is 18 residues. CDR3 region: CASSPPPGGAPDYYEQYF. Written as DNA, the CDR3 is TGTGCCAGCAGCCCACCCCCAGGGGGCGCCCCCGACTACTACGAGCAGTACTTC.

This clonotype was seen only a few times. The chain carries TRBV27 and TRBJ2-1, with D tentatively TRBD2 (5 bases). CDR1 and CDR2 from the germline V gene are MNHEY and SMNVEV (reference sequence). CDR3 length: 14 residues. Trimming pared 6 bases from V and 8 bases from J, leaving 17 bases between. In nucleotides, the CDR3 is TGTGCCAGCAGCCGGACGGGGTTTGGCGATGAGCAGTTCTTC. Encoded protein: CASSRTGFGDEQFF.

This clonotype was counted between two and nine times. CDR3 in DNA: TGTGCCAGCAGTTACTTAGGGGGACAGGGGAACTATGGCTACACCTTC. Encoded protein: CASSYLGGQGNYGYTF. The rearrangement uses TRBV6-5 and TRBJ1-2, with 10 bases lining up with TRBD1. CDR3 length equals 16 residues. Trimming took 1 base from V and 2 from J; bases not matched to a gene: 4. Germline-derived CDR1 and CDR2 are MNHEY and SVGAGI.

CDR3 coding DNA: TGCAGTGCTAGAGATGAGGGGTTGGGCAATCAGCCCCAGCATTTT. Encoded protein: CSARDEGLGNQPQHF. This sequence joins TRBV20-1 and TRBJ1-5; tentatively, D is TRBD1 (5 bases). Germline lookup yields CDR1 DFQATT and CDR2 SNEGSKA (reference sequence). The CDR3 sequence is 15 residues long. V was pared by 0 bases and J by 2 bases, with 11 bases between.

In this sample, this clonotype turned up many times. The J gene is TRBJ2-7, the V gene TRBV20-1; 7 bases align to TRBD2. Germline V gene sequence: CDR1 DFQATT, CDR2 SNEGSKA (reference sequence). V was clipped by 0 bases and J by 2 bases; unmatched bases: 7. This CDR3 contains 15 residues. The CDR3 nucleotides read TGCAGTGCTAGAGATTCGTGGACTAGACCCTACGAGCAGTACTTC. This gives the protein CSARDSWTRPYEQYF.

This clonotype was picked up many times. The chain recombines TRBV20-1 with TRBJ2-3; D possibly uses TRBD1 or TRBD2 (7 bases each). CDR3 length: 17 residues. Looked up from germline, CDR1 is DFQATT and CDR2 is SNEGSKA (reference sequence). Trimming stripped 0 bases from V and 1 base from J, with 17 bases between. The DNA for the CDR3 is TGCAGTGCTAGAGATATGGAGACAGGGAGGGGCACAGATACGCAGTATTTT. It encodes CSARDMETGRGTDTQYF.

The chain carries TRBV4-1 and TRBJ1-1, with D perhaps TRBD1 (6 bases). The CDR3 is 16 residues long. The ends were cut back, 4 bases at V and 2 bases at J, with 17 bases in the middle. The germline V gene encodes CDR1 MGHRA and CDR2 YSYEKL. CDR3 loop: CASSPMGAGSNTEAFF. CDR3 nucleotide sequence: TGCGCCAGCAGCCCGATGGGGGCAGGTTCTAACACTGAAGCTTTCTTT.